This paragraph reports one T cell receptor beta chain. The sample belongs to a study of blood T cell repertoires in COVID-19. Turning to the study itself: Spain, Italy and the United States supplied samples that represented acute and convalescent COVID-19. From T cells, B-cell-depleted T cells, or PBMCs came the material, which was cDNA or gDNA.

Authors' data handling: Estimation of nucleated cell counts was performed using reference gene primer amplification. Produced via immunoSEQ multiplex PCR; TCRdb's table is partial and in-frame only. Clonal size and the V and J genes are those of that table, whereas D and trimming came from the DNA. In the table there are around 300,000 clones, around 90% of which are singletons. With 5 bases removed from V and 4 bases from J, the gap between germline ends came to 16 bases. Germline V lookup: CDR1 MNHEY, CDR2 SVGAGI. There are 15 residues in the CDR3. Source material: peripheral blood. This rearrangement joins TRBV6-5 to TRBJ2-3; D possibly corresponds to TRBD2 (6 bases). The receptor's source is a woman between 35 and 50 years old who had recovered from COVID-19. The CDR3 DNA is TGTGCCAGCAGTAGCCCAAGGGGAGGCGCAGATACGCAGTATTTT. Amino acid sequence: CASSSPRGGADTQYF.